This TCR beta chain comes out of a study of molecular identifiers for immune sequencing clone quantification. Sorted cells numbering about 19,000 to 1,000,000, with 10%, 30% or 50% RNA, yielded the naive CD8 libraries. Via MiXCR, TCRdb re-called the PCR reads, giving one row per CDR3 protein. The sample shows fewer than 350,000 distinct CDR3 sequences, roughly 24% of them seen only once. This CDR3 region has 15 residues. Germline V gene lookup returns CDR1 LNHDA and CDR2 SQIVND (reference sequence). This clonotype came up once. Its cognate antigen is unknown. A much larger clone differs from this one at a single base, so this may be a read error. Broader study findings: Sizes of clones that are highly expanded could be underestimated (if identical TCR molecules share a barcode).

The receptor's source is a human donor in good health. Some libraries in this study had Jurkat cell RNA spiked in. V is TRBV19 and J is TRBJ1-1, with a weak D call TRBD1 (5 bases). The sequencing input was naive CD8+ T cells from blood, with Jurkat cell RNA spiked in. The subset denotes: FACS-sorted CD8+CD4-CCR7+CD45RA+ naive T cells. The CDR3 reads CASSIYPGVVTEAYF. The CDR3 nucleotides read TGTGCCAGTAGTATATACCCGGGGGTTGTCACTGAAGCTTACTTT.